Listed below are T cell receptor beta chains from one sample, sequenced in a study of T cell changes during pregnancy in multiple sclerosis. The protocol was immunoSEQ multiplex PCR, while the TCRdb copy is restricted to in-frame clones and leaves out a portion. This table has approximately 52,000 clones, roughly 92% appearing once. Source: CD4+ T cells from peripheral blood mononuclear cells, taken in the third trimester of pregnancy. Source of these receptors: a female donor with multiple sclerosis, enrolled in a pregnancy study. CDR3s include the opening cysteine and the closing phenylalanine or tryptophan. D genes are given only for firm matches. Only part of the rows carry a size: once, few, many, or a class if the clone is expanded.

J gene,D gene,clone size,V gene,CDR3 protein,CDR3 DNA
TRBJ2-7,-,-,TRBV5-4,CASRVFGLSYEQYF,TGTGCCAGCAGGGTGTTTGGACTGTCTTACGAGCAGTACTTC
TRBJ1-5,-,-,TRBV28,CASSSRDQPQHF,TGTGCCAGCAGTTCGCGGGATCAGCCCCAGCATTTT
TRBJ2-5,-,-,TRBV10-3,CAISPSPGLVRETQYF,TGTGCCATCAGTCCAAGCCCCGGACTCGTTAGGGAGACCCAGTACTTC
TRBJ2-5,TRBD2,-,TRBV13,CASSLRNSGAETQYF,TGTGCCAGCAGCTTAAGAAATAGCGGGGCGGAGACCCAGTACTTC
TRBJ2-7,-,-,TRBV27,CASSLRPRGYEQYF,TGTGCCAGCAGTTTGCGTCCCAGGGGTTACGAGCAGTACTTC
TRBJ1-6,-,-,TRBV6-5,CASSYSPGVSGSPLHF,TGTGCCAGCAGTTACTCTCCAGGGGTCTCGGGGTCACCCCTCCACTTT
TRBJ1-4,-,-,TRBV15,CATSSVGSEKLFF,TGTGCCACCAGCTCAGTTGGGAGCGAAAAACTGTTTTTT
TRBJ1-2,-,-,TRBV5-4,CASSSRDTYGYTF,TGTGCCAGCAGCTCCCGGGACACCTATGGCTACACCTTC
TRBJ2-2,TRBD1,-,TRBV7-3,CASSLRGQGMSGELFF,TGTGCCAGCAGCTTAAGGGGACAGGGAATGTCCGGGGAGCTGTTTTTT
TRBJ1-1,-,-,TRBV6-1,CAIKVTENTEAFF,TGTGCCATCAAGGTGACAGAGAACACTGAAGCTTTCTTT
TRBJ1-4,-,once,TRBV19,CASRGTYEKLFF,TGTGCCAGCCGCGGGACCTATGAAAAACTGTTTTTT
TRBJ2-7,-,-,TRBV28,CASSLRDSSSYEQYF,TGTGCCAGCAGTTTAAGAGACAGCAGCTCCTACGAGCAGTACTTC
TRBJ2-5,-,-,TRBV9,CASSLGRDRRETQYF,TGTGCCAGCAGCCTGGGGCGGGATCGGAGAGAGACCCAGTACTTC
TRBJ2-1,-,-,TRBV30,CAWKRLGAYNEQFF,TGTGCCTGGAAGAGACTAGGGGCCTACAATGAGCAGTTCTTC
TRBJ1-2,-,once,TRBV29-1,CSVGENYGYTF,TGCAGCGTAGGAGAGAATTATGGCTACACCTTC
TRBJ2-3,TRBD1,few,TRBV7-3,CASSPGKGATTDTQYF,TGTGCCAGCAGCCCCGGCAAGGGGGCAACGACAGATACGCAGTATTTT
TRBJ2-7,-,-,TRBV28,CASSSSRGYEQYF,TGTGCCAGCAGTTCGAGTCGGGGCTACGAGCAGTACTTC
TRBJ2-2,-,-,TRBV5-1,CASSLSMRNTGELFF,TGCGCCAGCAGCTTGTCTATGAGGAACACCGGGGAGCTGTTTTTT
TRBJ1-4,TRBD1,-,TRBV2,CASRGQPEKLFF,TGTGCCAGCAGGGGACAGCCTGAAAAACTGTTTTTT
TRBJ1-2,TRBD1,once,TRBV6-6,CASSDPPGQYGYTF,TGTGCCAGCAGTGACCCTCCGGGACAGTATGGCTACACCTTC
TRBJ2-7,-,-,TRBV27,CASSPLPSYEQYF,TGTGCCAGCAGTCCACTGCCATCCTACGAGCAGTACTTC
TRBJ2-7,-,-,TRBV2,CASQERAVGEQYF,TGTGCCAGCCAGGAGAGAGCGGTTGGCGAGCAGTACTTC
TRBJ2-2,TRBD1,-,TRBV28,CASLGQGATGELFF,TGTGCCAGCCTGGGACAGGGGGCGACCGGGGAGCTGTTTTTT
TRBJ2-5,TRBD2,-,TRBV5-4,CASSPGTTQETQYF,TGTGCCAGCAGCCCGGGGACTACCCAAGAGACCCAGTACTTC
TRBJ2-1,-,once,TRBV6-5,CASSGTGIRVREQFF,TGTGCCAGCAGTGGTACCGGGATTAGAGTCCGAGAGCAGTTCTTC
TRBJ2-7,-,-,TRBV9,CASSVGAGLSYEQYF,TGTGCCAGCAGCGTAGGGGCCGGACTCAGCTACGAGCAGTACTTC
TRBJ2-7,-,-,TRBV27,CASSFVGSARDEQYF,TGTGCCAGCAGTTTCGTAGGCAGCGCCAGGGACGAGCAGTACTTC
TRBJ1-2,-,-,TRBV7-9,CASSFNRDGYTF,TGTGCCAGCAGCTTCAACAGGGATGGCTACACCTTC
TRBJ2-7,TRBD1,-,TRBV5-1,CASSAYRGSSSYEQYF,TGCGCCAGCAGCGCATACAGGGGAAGTAGCTCCTACGAGCAGTACTTC
TRBJ1-4,TRBD1,-,TRBV30,CAWSVRALDRRNEKLFF,TGTGCCTGGAGTGTACGAGCGTTGGACAGGCGGAATGAAAAACTGTTTTTT
TRBJ1-3,-,-,TRBV15,CATSRGSSGNTIYF,TGTGCCACCAGCAGAGGGAGCTCTGGAAACACCATATATTTT
TRBJ2-1,TRBD2,-,TRBV29-1,CSVEDPGTRRFF,TGCAGCGTTGAAGATCCCGGGACTAGACGGTTCTTC
TRBJ2-7,-,-,TRBV19,CASSIAPPGTTYEQYF,TGTGCCAGTAGTATAGCTCCCCCCGGGACAACCTACGAGCAGTACTTC
TRBJ1-3,-,once,TRBV21-1,CASGTEQTSGNTIYF,TGTGCCAGCGGGACAGAGCAAACCTCTGGAAACACCATATATTTT
TRBJ1-5,-,-,TRBV18,CASSTGVQPQHF,TGTGCCAGCTCGACCGGGGTTCAGCCCCAGCATTTT
TRBJ2-1,-,-,TRBV19,CASSLMRLLAWDEQFF,TGTGCCAGTAGTTTAATGCGCCTGCTAGCGTGGGATGAGCAGTTCTTC
TRBJ2-5,TRBD2,-,TRBV6-1,CASSEEGRLAGFYQETQYF,TGTGCCAGCAGTGAAGAGGGGCGACTAGCGGGGTTCTACCAAGAGACCCAGTACTTC
TRBJ1-6,TRBD1,-,TRBV6-5,CASRSDRVRSPLHF,TGTGCCAGCAGATCGGACAGGGTACGGTCACCCCTCCACTTT
TRBJ1-1,TRBD1,-,TRBV19,CASGQGMNTEAFF,TGTGCCAGTGGACAGGGCATGAACACTGAAGCTTTCTTT
TRBJ2-5,-,once,TRBV27,CASSWARRMETQYF,TGTGCCAGCAGCTGGGCCCGGAGGATGGAGACCCAGTACTTC
TRBJ1-2,-,-,TRBV7-2,CASSSQSSNYGYTF,TGTGCCAGCAGCTCACAATCGTCTAACTATGGCTACACCTTC
TRBJ2-7,TRBD2,-,TRBV27,CASSLAGTSIYEQYF,TGTGCCAGCAGTTTAGCAGGGACTAGTATCTACGAGCAGTACTTC
TRBJ1-4,-,-,TRBV7-9,CASSPGAAVEGKLFF,TGTGCCAGCAGCCCCGGGGCGGCCGTGGAGGGAAAACTGTTTTTT
TRBJ2-1,TRBD1,-,TRBV7-3,CASSPTPGQVYNEQFF,TGTGCCAGCAGCCCAACCCCGGGACAGGTCTACAATGAGCAGTTCTTC
TRBJ1-6,TRBD1,-,TRBV30,CAQGARNSPLHF,TGTGCCCAGGGGGCGCGCAATTCACCCCTCCACTTT
TRBJ1-2,-,-,TRBV27,CASSLTGVRDVYGYTF,TGTGCCAGCAGTTTGACAGGCGTAAGGGATGTCTATGGCTACACCTTC
TRBJ2-6,-,-,TRBV15,CATSRSHSGANVLTF,TGTGCCACCAGCAGATCACACTCTGGGGCCAACGTCCTGACTTTC
TRBJ1-2,-,-,TRBV9,CASSVDLRGYGYTF,TGTGCCAGCAGCGTAGACCTGAGGGGGTATGGCTACACCTTC
TRBJ1-1,TRBD1,-,TRBV5-1,CASSLDRGMNTEAFF,TGCGCCAGCAGCTTGGACAGGGGGATGAACACTGAAGCTTTCTTT
TRBJ2-5,-,-,TRBV9,CASRGAPGDYQETQYF,TGTGCCAGCAGGGGGGCCCCCGGGGACTATCAAGAGACCCAGTACTTC
TRBJ2-3,-,once,TRBV5-4,CASSLASDTQYF,TGTGCCAGCAGCTTGGCTTCAGATACGCAGTATTTT
TRBJ1-2,-,-,TRBV30,CAWSVGVRNYGYTF,TGTGCCTGGAGTGTTGGAGTACGGAACTATGGCTACACCTTC
TRBJ1-2,-,-,TRBV5-6,CASSFGQPNYGYTF,TGTGCCAGCAGCTTCGGACAGCCAAACTATGGCTACACCTTC
TRBJ2-3,TRBD2,-,TRBV6-6,CASTTRGGPDTQYF,TGTGCCAGCACCACTCGGGGGGGCCCAGATACGCAGTATTTT
TRBJ2-7,-,-,TRBV11-3,CASSLDAGEQYF,TGTGCCAGCAGCTTAGATGCGGGCGAGCAGTACTTC